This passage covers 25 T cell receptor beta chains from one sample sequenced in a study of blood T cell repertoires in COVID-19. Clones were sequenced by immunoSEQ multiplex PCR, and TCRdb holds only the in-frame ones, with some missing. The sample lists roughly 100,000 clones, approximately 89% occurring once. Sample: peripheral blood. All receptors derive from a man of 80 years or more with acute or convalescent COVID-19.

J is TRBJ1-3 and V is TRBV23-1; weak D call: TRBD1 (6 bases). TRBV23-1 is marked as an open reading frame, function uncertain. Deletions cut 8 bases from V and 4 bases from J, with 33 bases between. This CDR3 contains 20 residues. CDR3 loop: CASEKLTGTPQNIKGNTIYF. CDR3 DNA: TGCGCCAGCGAGAAGCTAACCGGGACACCACAAAATATCAAAGGAAACACCATATATTTT.

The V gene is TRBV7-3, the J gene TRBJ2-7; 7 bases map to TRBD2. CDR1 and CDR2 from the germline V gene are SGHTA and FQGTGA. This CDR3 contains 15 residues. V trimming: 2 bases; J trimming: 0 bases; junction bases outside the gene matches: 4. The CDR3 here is CASSLDSGPSYEQYF. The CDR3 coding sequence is TGTGCCAGCAGCTTAGATAGCGGGCCCTCCTACGAGCAGTACTTC.

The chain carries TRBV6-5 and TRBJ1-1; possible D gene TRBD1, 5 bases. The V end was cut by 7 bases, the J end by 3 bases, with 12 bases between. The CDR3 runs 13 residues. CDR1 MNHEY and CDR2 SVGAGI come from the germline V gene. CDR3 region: CASKMGGYTEAFF. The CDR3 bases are TGTGCCAGCAAGATGGGGGGGTACACTGAAGCTTTCTTT.

For the CDR3, the DNA is TGTGCCAGTAGTATAGATACGGGGGGAAGCAATGGCTACACCTTC. Its protein product is CASSIDTGGSNGYTF. The genes are TRBV19 and TRBJ1-2; perhaps TRBD1 as D (5 bases). The length of the CDR3 is 15 residues. The germline V gene encodes CDR1 LNHDA and CDR2 SQIVND (reference sequence). V was trimmed by 0 bases and J by 6 bases, leaving 14 bases between them. Filled out from reference TRBV19 and TRBJ1-2, the complete variable domain reads DGGITQSPKYLFRKEGQNVTLSCEQNLNHDAMYWYRQDPGQGLRLIYYSQIVNDFQKGDIAEGYSVSREKKESFPLTVTSAQKNPTAFYLCASSIDTGGSNGYTFGSGTRLTVV.

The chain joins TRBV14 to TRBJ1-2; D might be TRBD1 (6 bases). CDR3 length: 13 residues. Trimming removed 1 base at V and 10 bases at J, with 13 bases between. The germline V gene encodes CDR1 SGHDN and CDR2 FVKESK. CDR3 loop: CASSQVETGAYTF. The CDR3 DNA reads TGTGCCAGCAGCCAAGTAGAGACAGGAGCCTACACCTTC.

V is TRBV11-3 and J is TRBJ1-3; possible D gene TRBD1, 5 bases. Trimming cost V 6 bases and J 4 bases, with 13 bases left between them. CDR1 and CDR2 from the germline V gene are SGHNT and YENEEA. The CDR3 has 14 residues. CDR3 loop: CASSFSGVGNTIYF. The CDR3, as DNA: TGTGCCAGCAGTTTCTCGGGGGTCGGAAACACCATATATTTT.

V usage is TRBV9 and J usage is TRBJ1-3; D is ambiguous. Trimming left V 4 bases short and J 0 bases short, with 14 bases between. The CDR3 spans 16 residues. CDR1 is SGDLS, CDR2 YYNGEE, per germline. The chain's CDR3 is CASSPAAQTSGNTIYF. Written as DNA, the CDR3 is TGTGCCAGCAGCCCGGCGGCACAAACCTCTGGAAACACCATATATTTT.

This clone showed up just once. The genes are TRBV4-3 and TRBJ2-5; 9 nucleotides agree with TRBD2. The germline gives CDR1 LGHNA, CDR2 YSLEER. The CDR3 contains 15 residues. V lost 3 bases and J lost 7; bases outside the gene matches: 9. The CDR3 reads CASSQDSGSKGTQYF. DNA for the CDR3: TGCGCCAGCAGCCAGGATAGCGGGAGTAAGGGGACCCAGTACTTC.

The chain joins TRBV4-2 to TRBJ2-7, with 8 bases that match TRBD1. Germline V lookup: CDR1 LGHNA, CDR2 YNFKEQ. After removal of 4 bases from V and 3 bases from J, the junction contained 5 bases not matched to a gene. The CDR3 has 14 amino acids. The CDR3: CASSRGDRSYEQYF. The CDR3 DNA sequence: TGTGCCAGCAGCCGGGGGGACAGGAGCTACGAGCAGTACTTC.

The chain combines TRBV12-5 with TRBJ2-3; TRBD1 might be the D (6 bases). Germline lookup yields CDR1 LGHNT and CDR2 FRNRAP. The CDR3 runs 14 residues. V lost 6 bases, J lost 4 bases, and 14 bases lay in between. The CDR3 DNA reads TGTGCTAGTGGGGGACACCTGAAGTCAGATACGCAGTATTTT. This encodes CASGGHLKSDTQYF.

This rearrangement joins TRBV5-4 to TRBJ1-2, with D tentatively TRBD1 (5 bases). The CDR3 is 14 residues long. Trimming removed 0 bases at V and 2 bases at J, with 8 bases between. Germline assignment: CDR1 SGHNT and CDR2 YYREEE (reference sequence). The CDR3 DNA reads TGTGCCAGCAGCTTGGGGACAACCAACTATGGCTACACCTTC. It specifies CASSLGTTNYGYTF. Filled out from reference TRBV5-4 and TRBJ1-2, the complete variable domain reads ETGVTQSPTHLIKTRGQQVTLRCSSQSGHNTVSWYQQALGQGPQFIFQYYREEENGRGNFPPRFSGLQFPNYSSELNVNALELDDSALYLCASSLGTTNYGYTFGSGTRLTVV.

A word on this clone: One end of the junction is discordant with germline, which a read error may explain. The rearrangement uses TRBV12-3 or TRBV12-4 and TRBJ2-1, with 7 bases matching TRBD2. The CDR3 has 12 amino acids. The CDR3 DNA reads TGTGCCACTCTACCCATCGGCGGGAGCTTGATCTTC. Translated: CATLPIGGSLIF.

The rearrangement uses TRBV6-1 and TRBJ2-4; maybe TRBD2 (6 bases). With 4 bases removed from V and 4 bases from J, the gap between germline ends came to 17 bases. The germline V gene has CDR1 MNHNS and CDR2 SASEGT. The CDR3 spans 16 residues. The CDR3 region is CASSVPRLEGKNIQYF. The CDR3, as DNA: TGTGCCAGCAGTGTCCCCCGGCTGGAGGGGAAAAACATTCAGTACTTC.

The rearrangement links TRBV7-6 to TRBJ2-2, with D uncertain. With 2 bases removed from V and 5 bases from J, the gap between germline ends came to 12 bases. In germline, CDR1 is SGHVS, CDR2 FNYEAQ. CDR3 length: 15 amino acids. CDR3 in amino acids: CASSLNPSGTGELFF. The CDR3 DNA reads TGTGCCAGCAGCTTAAATCCTAGTGGAACCGGGGAGCTGTTTTTT.

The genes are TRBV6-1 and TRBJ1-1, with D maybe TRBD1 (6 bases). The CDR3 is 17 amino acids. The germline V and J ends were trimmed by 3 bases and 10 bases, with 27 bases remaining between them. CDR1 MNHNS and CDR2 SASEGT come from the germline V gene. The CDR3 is CASSEGSVLTGNPGAFF. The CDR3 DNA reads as TGTGCCAGCAGTGAGGGAAGTGTTTTGACAGGTAACCCTGGAGCTTTCTTT.

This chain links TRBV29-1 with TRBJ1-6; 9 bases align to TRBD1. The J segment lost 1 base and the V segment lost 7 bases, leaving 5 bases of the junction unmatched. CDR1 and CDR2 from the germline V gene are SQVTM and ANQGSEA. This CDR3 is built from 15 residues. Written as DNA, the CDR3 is TGCAGCGCAAGGACAGGGGCTTCCTATAATTCACCCCTCCACTTT. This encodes CSARTGASYNSPLHF.

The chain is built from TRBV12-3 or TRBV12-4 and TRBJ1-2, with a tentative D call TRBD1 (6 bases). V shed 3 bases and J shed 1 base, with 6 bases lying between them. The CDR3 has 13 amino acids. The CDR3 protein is CASSLDSNYGYTF. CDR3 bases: TGTGCCAGCAGTTTGGACAGTAACTATGGCTACACCTTC.

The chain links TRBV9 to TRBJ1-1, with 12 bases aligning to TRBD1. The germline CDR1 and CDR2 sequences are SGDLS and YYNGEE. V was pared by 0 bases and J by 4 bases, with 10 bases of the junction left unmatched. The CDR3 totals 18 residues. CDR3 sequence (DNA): TGTGCCAGCAGCGTAGACGGAAGGGGACAGGGGGCCGCCACTGAAGCTTTCTTT. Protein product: CASSVDGRGQGAATEAFF.

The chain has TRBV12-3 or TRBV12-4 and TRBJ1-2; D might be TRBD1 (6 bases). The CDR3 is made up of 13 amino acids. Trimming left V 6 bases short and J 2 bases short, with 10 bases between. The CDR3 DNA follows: TGTGCCAGCAGCCCCAGGGGCAACTATGGCTACACCTTC. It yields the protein CASSPRGNYGYTF.

The CDR3 sequence is CASSLAAGTPYEQYF. The CDR3 nucleotides are TGCGCCAGCAGCTTGGCCGCAGGGACTCCCTACGAGCAGTACTTC. The chain employs TRBV5-1 and TRBJ2-7; possibly TRBD2 for D (6 bases). The CDR3 consists of 15 residues. CDR1 and CDR2 (germline): SGHRS, YFSETQ. Between the trimmed V and J ends, which lost 0 bases and 2 bases, there was a span of 12 bases.

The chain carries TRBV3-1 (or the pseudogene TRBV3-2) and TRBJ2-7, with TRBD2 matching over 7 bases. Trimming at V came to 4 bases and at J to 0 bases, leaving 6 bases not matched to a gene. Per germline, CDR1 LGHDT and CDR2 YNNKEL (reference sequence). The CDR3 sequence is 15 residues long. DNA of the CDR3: TGTGCCAGCAGCCTGGAGGGCGGGAGCTCCTACGAGCAGTACTTC. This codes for CASSLEGGSSYEQYF.

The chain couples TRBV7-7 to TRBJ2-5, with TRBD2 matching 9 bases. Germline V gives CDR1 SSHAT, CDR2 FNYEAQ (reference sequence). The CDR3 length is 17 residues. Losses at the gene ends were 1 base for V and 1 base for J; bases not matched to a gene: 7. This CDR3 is CASSLGGSGGPQETQYF. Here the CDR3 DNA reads TGTGCCAGCAGCTTAGGCGGAAGCGGGGGGCCCCAAGAGACCCAGTACTTC.

The CDR3 DNA is TGTGCCACCAGAGGAACAGGGAACGGCAATCAGCCCCAGCATTTT. As protein: CATRGTGNGNQPQHF. The chain uses TRBV24-1 and TRBJ1-5, with D possibly matching TRBD1 (6 bases). Germline V gene data show CDR1 as KGHDR and CDR2 as SFDVKD. The V gene lost 7 bases and the J gene lost 2 bases, with 14 bases spanning the gap. The CDR3 is 15 amino acids.

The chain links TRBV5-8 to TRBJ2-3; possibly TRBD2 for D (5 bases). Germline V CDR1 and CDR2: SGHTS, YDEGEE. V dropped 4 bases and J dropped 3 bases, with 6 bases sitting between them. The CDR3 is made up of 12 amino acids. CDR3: CASSPGTDTQYF. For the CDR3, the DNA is TGTGCCAGCAGCCCGGGGACAGATACGCAGTATTTT. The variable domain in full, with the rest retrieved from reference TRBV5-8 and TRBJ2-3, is EAGVTQSPTHLIKTRGQQATLRCSPISGHTSVYWYQQALGLGLQFLLWYDEGEERNRGNFPPRFSGRQFPNYSSELNVNALELEDSALYLCASSPGTDTQYFGPGTRLTVL.

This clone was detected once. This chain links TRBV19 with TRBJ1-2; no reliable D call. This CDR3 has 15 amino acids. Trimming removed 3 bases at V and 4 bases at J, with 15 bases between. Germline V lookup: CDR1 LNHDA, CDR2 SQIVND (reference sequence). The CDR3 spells CASSIDGVQTYGYTF. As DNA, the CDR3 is TGTGCCAGTAGTATTGACGGGGTACAGACCTATGGCTACACCTTC. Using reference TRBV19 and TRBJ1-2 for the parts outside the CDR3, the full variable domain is DGGITQSPKYLFRKEGQNVTLSCEQNLNHDAMYWYRQDPGQGLRLIYYSQIVNDFQKGDIAEGYSVSREKKESFPLTVTSAQKNPTAFYLCASSIDGVQTYGYTFGSGTRLTVV.